This entry concerns a single T cell receptor beta chain. Its antigen is still unknown. CDR3 length equals 16 residues. Germline assignment: CDR1 SGHAT and CDR2 FQDESV (reference sequence). Trimming cost V 3 bases and J 6 bases, with 20 bases left between them. The data were obtained in a study of cytomegalovirus exposure and HLA in healthy donors. Notes on the study in general: Altogether, some 170 TCR beta chains were recorded as cytomegalovirus-associated. A missense DCLRE1C variant was associated with V- and J-gene trimming of TCR beta chains in a later analysis, and an independent cohort replicated the association.

With 60 Vbeta and 13 Jbeta primers, the PCR was carried out. Profiling relied on immunoSEQ multiplex PCR, and the TCRdb table lists in-frame clones only, not all of them. Altogether 150,000 to 200,000 clones are present, approximately 80% being singletons, with the ten largest covering 3.4%. This receptor was identified in a man aged 40-55 years in good health and CMV-seropositive. Input material: PBMCs. The chain uses TRBV11-1 and TRBJ1-2; D remains unclear. The CDR3 DNA sequence: TGTGCCAGCAGCTTCGAGGACGTTATGGGAGGGAATGGCTACACCTTC. This encodes CASSFEDVMGGNGYTF.